Listed here are 29 T cell receptor beta chains from one sample, sequenced in a study of T cells in Graves' hyperthyroidism and ophthalmopathy. Authors of the study amplified TCR beta CDR3 regions from RNA transcripts. Using the HTBI primer set, a first-round RT-PCR was run on the TCR CDR3. TCRdb reprocessed the multiplex PCR reads with MiXCR, giving one entry per CDR3 protein. Of around 300,000 distinct CDR3 sequences detected, about 25% appear once; the ten largest clones hold approximately 30%. The source material was blood. Receptors were obtained from a middle-aged man with Graves' hyperthyroidism that later progressed to Graves' ophthalmopathy.

The chain recombines TRBV20-1 with TRBJ2-7; 11 bases align to TRBD2. The V gene's germline CDR1 is DFQATT and CDR2 SNEGSKA (reference sequence). The V and J ends lost 2 bases and 3 bases, in that order; junction bases with no gene match: 15. The CDR3 runs 18 residues. The CDR3 DNA follows: TGCAGTGCTAGACAATTTCTAGCGGGAGGTCCGGACTACTACGAGCAGTACTTC. Translation gives CSARQFLAGGPDYYEQYF.

This chain uses TRBV6-1 with TRBJ2-7; D is unclear. V lost 4 bases, J lost 6 bases, and 1 base lay in between. This CDR3 has 9 amino acids. CDR1 is MNHNS and CDR2 is SASEGT in the germline V gene. The CDR3 region is CASSVEQYF. CDR3 nucleotide sequence: TGTGCCAGCAGTGTCGAGCAGTACTTC.

This chain connects TRBV11-1 to TRBJ2-2; TRBD2 is a possible D gene (5 bases). V shed 2 bases and J shed 7 bases, with 20 bases lying between them. Germline-derived CDR1 and CDR2 are SGHAT and FQDESV (reference sequence). This CDR3 comprises 17 residues. This chain's CDR3 is CASSLKNPGSSFGELFF. CDR3 DNA sequence: TGTGCCAGCAGCTTAAAGAATCCCGGGTCTAGCTTCGGGGAGCTGTTTTTT.

This clonotype has at least ten counts. The gene calls are TRBV28 and TRBJ1-1; a weak D match, TRBD1 (6 bases). CDR1 and CDR2 from the germline V gene are MDHEN and SYDVKM. The CDR3 spans 13 residues. The V and J ends lost 4 bases and 6 bases respectively, with 12 bases between them. CDR3 amino acids: CASSWTGGPEAFF. The CDR3, as DNA: TGTGCCAGCAGTTGGACCGGGGGCCCTGAAGCTTTCTTT. The whole variable domain, filled in from reference TRBV28 and TRBJ1-1, reads DVKVTQSSRYLVKRTGEKVFLECVQDMDHENMFWYRQDPGLGLRLIYFSYDVKMKEKGDIPEGYSVSREKKERFSLILESASTNQTSMYLCASSWTGGPEAFFGQGTRLTVV.

This clonotype was seen repeatedly, ten times or more. The J gene is TRBJ2-1, the V gene TRBV7-9, with D possibly matching TRBD2 (6 bases). This CDR3 spans 17 amino acids. From germline, CDR1 is SEHNR and CDR2 FQNEAQ (reference sequence). The ends were cut back, 0 bases at V and 4 bases at J, with 16 bases in the middle. The CDR3 DNA follows: TGTGCCAGCAGCTTAGCGCTTAGGGACTGGAGATACAATGAGCAGTTCTTC. Its translation: CASSLALRDWRYNEQFF.

The V call is TRBV28, the J call TRBJ2-5, with 10 bases matching TRBD1. The CDR3 runs 15 residues. Unmatched junction bases numbered 2, after V lost 3 bases and J lost 1 base. The V gene's germline CDR1 is MDHEN and CDR2 SYDVKM. CDR3 sequence (DNA): TGTGCCAGCAGTTTGACAGGGGGCCCCCAAGAGACCCAGTACTTC. Amino acid sequence: CASSLTGGPQETQYF.

The CDR3 region is CSASRGTRDQPQHF. CDR3 sequence (DNA): TGCAGTGCTAGTAGGGGGACTCGGGATCAGCCCCAGCATTTT. This sequence joins TRBV20-1 and TRBJ1-5; maybe TRBD1 (6 bases). Germline loops: CDR1 DFQATT, CDR2 SNEGSKA (reference sequence). This CDR3 has 14 residues. Between the trimmed V and J ends, which lost 3 bases and 5 bases, there was a span of 14 bases.

This clonotype was detected many times. This rearrangement joins TRBV19 to TRBJ2-7; D uncertain. CDR3 size: 12 residues. Germline CDR1 is LNHDA and CDR2 is SQIVND (reference sequence). V was clipped by 7 bases and J by 0 bases, with 7 bases between them. The CDR3 region is CASTASSYEQYF. CDR3 nucleotide sequence: TGTGCCAGTACCGCGAGCTCCTACGAGCAGTACTTC. The full variable domain, completed using reference TRBV19 and TRBJ2-7, is DGGITQSPKYLFRKEGQNVTLSCEQNLNHDAMYWYRQDPGQGLRLIYYSQIVNDFQKGDIAEGYSVSREKKESFPLTVTSAQKNPTAFYLCASTASSYEQYFGPGTRLTVT.

This clonotype appeared many times. The chain recombines TRBV4-2 with TRBJ1-2, with D tentatively TRBD1 (6 bases). This CDR3 is built from 16 residues. Per germline, CDR1 LGHNA and CDR2 YNFKEQ. With 3 bases removed from V and 5 bases from J, the gap between germline ends came to 19 bases. Here the CDR3 DNA reads TGTGCCAGCAGCCAGGAGCCCAGGGGTTGGGGGTATGGCTACACCTTC. Translating it yields CASSQEPRGWGYGYTF.

The table lists this clonotype with many counts. V gene TRBV20-1 combines with J gene TRBJ1-5; D gene unclear. From germline, CDR1 is DFQATT and CDR2 SNEGSKA (reference sequence). V lost 1 base and J lost 7, with 8 bases in between. The CDR3 spans 12 residues. Here the CDR3 reads CSARGFLQPQHF. The CDR3 DNA reads as TGCAGTGCTAGAGGATTTCTCCAGCCCCAGCATTTT.

This clonotype has ten or more counts. The V and J genes are TRBV18 and TRBJ1-1; D is possibly TRBD1 (5 bases). The CDR3 contains 14 residues. Between the trimmed V and J ends, which lost 3 bases and 1 base, there was a span of 9 bases. Looked up from germline, CDR1 is KGHSH and CDR2 is LQKENI. The CDR3 protein is CASSPLQANTEAFF. The CDR3 DNA is TGTGCCAGCTCACCTTTACAGGCGAACACTGAAGCTTTCTTT.

This clonotype was detected ten times or more. This chain's CDR3 is CSASTGSRSYEQYF. CDR3 DNA sequence: TGCAGTGCTAGCACGGGGAGTAGGTCCTACGAGCAGTACTTC. The chain couples TRBV20-1 to TRBJ2-7, with D possibly being TRBD2 (5 bases). CDR1 DFQATT and CDR2 SNEGSKA come from the germline V gene (reference sequence). The CDR3 has 14 residues. V lost 3 bases and J 1 base, leaving 13 bases between the germline ends.

This clonotype was seen many times. The chain uses TRBV29-1 and TRBJ2-7, with a possible D match to TRBD2 (6 bases). Germline V gene lookup returns CDR1 SQVTM and CDR2 ANQGSEA. Trimming shortened V by 4 bases and J by 4 bases, and 17 bases separated the two germline ends. This CDR3 has 14 residues. CDR3 DNA sequence: TGCAGCGTTGTCCCGGGAGAAGGGGTGTACGAGCAGTACTTC. The encoded protein is CSVVPGEGVYEQYF.

The V call is TRBV6-5, the J call TRBJ2-5; 8 nucleotides line up with TRBD1. V lost 4 bases, J lost 5 bases, and 6 bases stayed unmatched. The CDR3 sequence is 14 residues long. From germline, CDR1 is MNHEY and CDR2 SVGAGI. CDR3 coding DNA: TGTGCCAGCAGTTTCTCAGGGGGCAGCGAGACCCAGTACTTC. This encodes CASSFSGGSETQYF.

This clonotype appeared many times. The chain combines TRBV24-1 with TRBJ1-5, with D hard to call. Germline V gene lookup returns CDR1 KGHDR and CDR2 SFDVKD. Trimming shortened V by 3 bases and J by 0 bases, and 8 bases separated the two germline ends. The CDR3 spans 15 residues. CDR3 amino acids: CATSDVGYSNQPQHF. The DNA for the CDR3 is TGTGCCACCAGTGATGTGGGGTATAGCAATCAGCCCCAGCATTTT.

The chain employs TRBV5-1 and TRBJ2-2; TRBD2 matches at 11 bases. The CDR3 spans 18 residues. Unmatched junction bases numbered 10, after V lost 1 base and J lost 5 bases. Germline loops: CDR1 SGHRS, CDR2 YFSETQ. The CDR3 nucleotides read TGCGCCAGCAGCTTGACGGGACTAGCGGCGAGCGGGACCGGGGAGCTGTTTTTT. Its translation is CASSLTGLAASGTGELFF.

This clonotype was seen at least ten times. The chain couples TRBV6-1 to TRBJ1-1, with 9 bases fitting TRBD1. Germline V lookup: CDR1 MNHNS, CDR2 SASEGT. The trim removed 4 bases at V and 11 bases at J, leaving 8 bases unmatched. The CDR3 is 13 residues long. CDR3 coding DNA: TGTGCCAGCAGTGCCCGGGACAGGGTAAACGCTTTCTTT. This codes for CASSARDRVNAFF.

This clonotype was counted at least ten times. The chain joins TRBV30 to TRBJ1-1; D call uncertain. Germline lookup yields CDR1 GTSNPN and CDR2 SVGIG (reference sequence). CDR3 size: 13 residues. Trimming pared 0 bases from V and 6 bases from J, leaving 11 bases between. CDR3 residues: CAWSVTPNAEAFF. The DNA of the CDR3 is TGTGCCTGGAGTGTAACTCCAAACGCTGAAGCTTTCTTT.

This clonotype was counted ten times or more. This sequence joins TRBV7-9 and TRBJ2-7; D gene ambiguous. The CDR3 totals 11 residues. Germline assignment: CDR1 SEHNR and CDR2 FQNEAQ (reference sequence). Trimming stripped 6 bases from V and 6 bases from J, with 9 bases between. CDR3 in amino acids: CASSSVREQYF. The CDR3 DNA is TGTGCCAGCAGTTCCGTTCGCGAGCAGTACTTC.

The J gene is TRBJ1-3, the V gene TRBV6-2 or TRBV6-3; 7 bases match TRBD1. The CDR3 totals 18 residues. CDR1 is MNHEY and CDR2 is SVGEGT in the germline V gene. J gave up 2 bases and V 0 bases, and 10 bases lay outside the gene matches. CDR3: CASSYSRRQGKAGNTIYF. The DNA of the CDR3 is TGTGCCAGCAGTTACTCTCGCCGACAGGGTAAAGCTGGAAACACCATATATTTT.

This clonotype was recorded a few times. The chain employs TRBV18 and TRBJ2-2; D ambiguous. The CDR3 has 17 residues. Germline CDR1 reads KGHSH; CDR2 reads LQKENI. Trimming took off 6 bases at V and 3 bases at J, with 20 bases between the two ends. The DNA of the CDR3 is TGTGCCAGCTCCGGTCTAGGGCAGACACGAGACACCGGGGAGCTGTTTTTT. Translating gives CASSGLGQTRDTGELFF.

This clonotype was detected ten times or more. The V and J genes are TRBV5-1 and TRBJ1-1; 7 bases align to TRBD1. Losses at the gene ends were 4 bases for V and 1 base for J; bases not matched to a gene: 4. CDR3 length: 14 residues. Germline V gene sequence: CDR1 SGHRS, CDR2 YFSETQ. CDR3 nucleotides: TGCGCCAGCAGCGGGACAGCCACGAACACTGAAGCTTTCTTT. Amino acids: CASSGTATNTEAFF.

The chain has TRBV20-1 and TRBJ2-5; 9 bases map to TRBD2. Germline CDR1 is DFQATT and CDR2 is SNEGSKA (reference sequence). The CDR3 sequence is 14 residues long. V dropped 2 bases and J dropped 5; count of bases not matched to a gene: 6. The DNA for the CDR3 is TGCAGTGCTAGACAGACTAGCGGAAGGGAGACCCAGTACTTC. Translated, it gives CSARQTSGRETQYF.

V gene TRBV28 combines with J gene TRBJ2-5, with D tentatively TRBD1 (5 bases). With 3 bases removed from V and 2 bases from J, the gap between germline ends came to 13 bases. The CDR3 length is 15 residues. Germline V gene lookup returns CDR1 MDHEN and CDR2 SYDVKM. CDR3 bases: TGTGCCAGCAGTTTGACAGACAACCTTCAAGAGACCCAGTACTTC. Amino acid sequence: CASSLTDNLQETQYF.

This clonotype was seen at least ten times. A much more abundant neighbour one base away suggests this may be a read error. V and J are TRBV2 and TRBJ1-5; 7 bases fit TRBD1. Per the germline V gene, CDR1 is SNHLY and CDR2 is FYNNEI. The CDR3 runs to 13 residues. This CDR3 is CASSGGQNRPQHF. The CDR3 region has the DNA TGTGCCAGCAGCGGGGGACAGAATCGGCCCCAGCATTTT.

This clonotype has ten or more counts. The rearrangement uses TRBV20-1 and TRBJ2-7; D not resolved. The CDR3 is made up of 12 amino acids. Per germline, CDR1 DFQATT and CDR2 SNEGSKA (reference sequence). V lost 4 bases to trimming and J lost 5 bases, with 12 bases between them. The CDR3 nucleotides read TGCAGTGCTAATTACCCGATCCACGAGCAGTACTTC. Its translation: CSANYPIHEQYF.

In this sample, this clonotype turned up a few times. This chain links TRBV12-3 or TRBV12-4 with TRBJ1-2, with 7 nucleotides matching TRBD1. The CDR3 has 12 residues. The J segment lost 6 bases and the V segment lost 6 bases, leaving 4 bases of the junction unmatched. The CDR3 coding sequence is TGTGCCAGCAGGGCGACAGGGCATGGCTACACCTTC. The encoded protein is CASRATGHGYTF.

V and J are TRBV11-1 and TRBJ2-2; TRBD2 aligns across 9 bases. The CDR3 is made up of 16 amino acids. V was clipped by 1 base and J by 2 bases; unmatched bases: 2. Germline V CDR1 and CDR2: SGHAT, FQDESV (reference sequence). The CDR3 region is CASSLGTSDNTGELFF. CDR3 nucleotides: TGTGCCAGCAGCTTAGGGACTAGCGATAACACCGGGGAGCTGTTTTTT.

This clonotype was recorded many times. The V call is TRBV7-2, the J call TRBJ1-2; 7 nucleotides align to TRBD1. V gave up 4 bases and J gave up 4 bases; unmatched junction bases: 3. This CDR3 comprises 13 residues. CDR1 SGHTA and CDR2 FQGNSA come from the germline V gene. In DNA form, the CDR3 reads TGTGCCAGCAGCTCTACAGGGGTCTATGGCTACACCTTC. Amino acids: CASSSTGVYGYTF.